This T cell receptor (beta chain) was identified during a study of response to subunit inactivated influenza vaccine. Germline CDR1 and CDR2: SGHVS and FQNEAQ. The CDR3 contains 16 residues. The ends lost 5 bases at V and 3 bases at J; junction bases unmatched: 9. Findings and caveats of the study: The authors suggested that every seasonal influenza vaccination recruits few new T cells.

TCRdb ran MiXCR on the RT-PCR reads and lists one entry per CDR3 protein. The sample has 160,000 or so distinct CDR3 sequences, under 13% seen once; the top ten hold around 11%. This clonotype was counted at least ten times. Its antigen is still unknown. This clonotype was obtained from a man aged 45-65 years who received an inactivated influenza vaccine. The specimen comprised non-naive T cells sorted from PBMCs, sampled 40 to 50 days after vaccination. The V and J genes are TRBV7-8 and TRBJ2-7; 11 positions match TRBD2. CDR3 amino acids: CASSPRLAGNHYEQYF. The DNA for the CDR3 is TGTGCCAGCAGCCCGCGACTAGCGGGGAACCACTACGAGCAGTACTTC.